These 30 T cell receptor beta chains were sequenced from one sample in a study of T cells after yellow fever vaccination. Via MiXCR, TCRdb re-called the 5' RACE reads, giving one row per CDR3 protein. The sample lists about 320,000 distinct CDR3 sequences; approximately 12% were seen once. The specimen was CD4+ T cells sorted from PBMCs, collected 45 days after the yellow fever booster vaccination. The receptor set was obtained from a man between 18 and 29 years old who received the YFV17D yellow fever vaccine.

The V gene is TRBV5-8, the J gene TRBJ2-3; TRBD2 is a possible D gene (5 bases). Trimming stripped 4 bases from V and 8 bases from J, with 20 bases between. CDR1 is SGHTS, CDR2 YDEGEE, per germline. This CDR3 has 15 amino acids. CDR3 loop: CASSQREPRLGTQYF. Here the CDR3 DNA reads TGTGCCAGCAGCCAACGGGAACCTAGGTTGGGTACGCAGTATTTT.

There are a few counts of this clonotype. The J gene is TRBJ1-6, the V gene TRBV20-1, with 7 bases fitting TRBD1. V shed 2 bases and J 0 bases; nucleotides not matched to a gene: 13. Germline V lookup: CDR1 DFQATT, CDR2 SNEGSKA (reference sequence). CDR3 length equals 19 residues. CDR3 in amino acids: CSARIFRGRVRSYNSPLHF. The CDR3 DNA is TGCAGTGCTAGAATCTTTAGGGGGCGAGTCCGCTCCTATAATTCACCCCTCCACTTT.

This clonotype has ten or more counts. The J gene is TRBJ1-5, the V gene TRBV5-1; the match to TRBD1 covers 9 bases. Trimming removed 4 bases from V and 7 bases from J; junction bases left unmatched: 6. The CDR3 sequence is 14 residues long. The germline CDR1 and CDR2 sequences are SGHRS and YFSETQ. For the CDR3, the DNA is TGCGCCAGCAGCGTAGGGACAGGGAACCAGCCCCAGCATTTT. It is translated as CASSVGTGNQPQHF.

This clonotype appeared many times. The rearrangement uses TRBV9 and TRBJ2-1, with D tentatively TRBD2 (6 bases). V dropped 3 bases and J dropped 7 bases, with 20 bases sitting between them. This CDR3 has 16 residues. Germline CDR1 reads SGDLS; CDR2 reads YYNGEE. The DNA for the CDR3 is TGTGCCAGCAGCGGCCCCGGCGTTGCGGGGATTAATGAGCAGTTCTTC. The encoded protein is CASSGPGVAGINEQFF.

This clonotype was found once. The rearrangement joins TRBV19 to TRBJ2-1, with 8 nucleotides matching TRBD1. Germline V lookup: CDR1 LNHDA, CDR2 SQIVND (reference sequence). V lost 10 bases, J lost 7 bases, and 12 bases stayed unmatched. The CDR3 loop spans 14 amino acids. The CDR3 DNA sequence: TGTGCCACCGCCGCGAGGACAGGGAGTAATGAGCAGTTCTTC. Residues: CATAARTGSNEQFF.

This clonotype was detected only a few times. V is TRBV6-5 and J is TRBJ2-7, with a possible D match to TRBD2 (6 bases). Trimming took 4 bases from V and 2 from J, leaving 18 bases between them. The CDR3 has 16 amino acids. CDR1 MNHEY and CDR2 SVGAGI come from the germline V gene. CDR3 bases: TGTGCCAGCAGTTGGGAGGCCCGACGAACACCCTACGAGCAGTACTTC. It codes for CASSWEARRTPYEQYF.

This sequence joins TRBV18 and TRBJ2-7; the D gene could be TRBD1 or TRBD2 (5 bases each). The ends were cut back, 6 bases at V and 5 bases at J, with 14 bases in the middle. The CDR3 runs 13 residues. In germline, CDR1 is KGHSH, CDR2 LQKENI. Here the CDR3 DNA reads TGTGCCAGCTCCCGCCGGGACGAGAACGAGCAGTACGTC. This sequence encodes CASSRRDENEQYV.

The chain couples TRBV7-9 to TRBJ2-2, with 14 bases lining up with TRBD2. Germline CDR1 reads SEHNR; CDR2 reads FQNEAQ (reference sequence). Losses at the gene ends were 2 bases for V and 6 bases for J; bases not matched to a gene: 8. The CDR3 covers 18 residues. CDR3 nucleotide sequence: TGTGCCAGCAGCTTACCCCCGGGACTAGCGGGGGTGCCCGGGGAGCTGTTTTTT. The encoded protein is CASSLPPGLAGVPGELFF.

This clonotype has a single count. The chain recombines TRBV7-2 with TRBJ2-4; no definite D call. The V gene lost 1 base and the J gene lost 6 bases, with 16 bases spanning the gap. The germline V gene has CDR1 SGHTA and CDR2 FQGNSA. This CDR3 is 16 amino acids long. This CDR3 is CASSLVIAASANIQYF. CDR3 DNA: TGTGCCAGCAGCTTAGTCATCGCGGCCTCCGCAAACATTCAGTACTTC.

This clonotype has more than one count but fewer than ten. The gene calls are TRBV19 and TRBJ1-6; D perhaps matches TRBD1 (5 bases). The CDR3 is made up of 16 amino acids. The germline gives CDR1 LNHDA, CDR2 SQIVND (reference sequence). Trimming took off 5 bases at V and 9 bases at J, with 20 bases between the two ends. CDR3 loop: CASSPSRRGEGSPLHF. The CDR3 nucleotides read TGTGCCAGTAGTCCGAGTAGAAGGGGCGAAGGTTCACCCCTCCACTTT.

This clonotype was counted only a few times. The gene calls are TRBV7-2 and TRBJ2-7; the D gene could be TRBD1 or TRBD2 (5 bases each). Trimming left V 1 base short and J 3 bases short, with 10 bases between. Germline V CDR1 and CDR2: SGHTA, FQGNSA. There are 14 residues in the CDR3. Here the CDR3 DNA reads TGTGCCAGCAGCTTAGGGGGGTCCTACTACGAGCAGTACGTC. It encodes CASSLGGSYYEQYV.

The chain recombines TRBV3-1 with TRBJ2-3; no firm D call. V lost 4 bases, J lost 7 bases, and 12 bases lay in between. CDR1 and CDR2 from the germline V gene are LGHDT and YNNKEL (reference sequence). The CDR3 has 13 amino acids. CDR3: CASSPTDVNTQYF. CDR3 sequence (DNA): TGTGCCAGCAGCCCAACGGACGTGAATACGCAGTATTTT.

The genes are TRBV7-9 and TRBJ2-5, with 7 bases that match TRBD1. The germline gives CDR1 SEHNR, CDR2 FQNEAQ (reference sequence). This CDR3 region has 16 residues. Trimming at V came to 3 bases and at J to 5 bases, leaving 12 bases not matched to a gene. The CDR3 spells CASSFSLTGEWETQYF. CDR3 DNA: TGTGCCAGCAGCTTTTCACTCACAGGGGAGTGGGAGACCCAGTACTTC.

This clonotype has only a few counts. The chain carries TRBV4-3 and TRBJ1-5, with unresolved D. V dropped 0 bases and J dropped 3 bases, with 15 bases sitting between them. This CDR3 is built from 17 residues. Germline V gene lookup returns CDR1 LGHNA and CDR2 YSLEER. This chain's CDR3 is CASSQEAMGWNNQPQHF. The CDR3 DNA is TGCGCCAGCAGCCAAGAGGCTATGGGTTGGAACAATCAGCCCCAGCATTTT.

The gene calls are TRBV5-4 and TRBJ2-2, with D perhaps TRBD1 (6 bases). The CDR3 runs to 14 residues. Germline CDR1 SGHNT, CDR2 YYREEE (reference sequence). The ends were cut back, 3 bases at V and 3 bases at J, with 9 bases in the middle. CDR3 nucleotide sequence: TGTGCCAGCAGCTACCGGACAGACACCGGGGAGCTGTTTTTT. It translates to CASSYRTDTGELFF.

V gene TRBV7-2 combines with J gene TRBJ2-1; tentative D call: TRBD2 (5 bases). CDR1 is SGHTA, CDR2 FQGNSA, per germline. The CDR3 contains 14 residues. Trimming cost V 5 bases and J 4 bases, with 12 bases left between them. CDR3 coding DNA: TGTGCCAGCAGCCGCCATTGGGAGTACAATGAGCAGTTCTTC. Protein product: CASSRHWEYNEQFF.

This clonotype has more than one count but fewer than ten. The chain recombines TRBV7-3 with TRBJ1-1; the D gene is possibly TRBD1 (5 bases). This CDR3 is 13 amino acids long. The germline CDR1 and CDR2 sequences are SGHTA and FQGTGA. V lost 5 bases and J 11 bases, leaving 18 bases between the germline ends. The CDR3 DNA is TGTGCCAGCAGCCCGGGACTCTTTTCGGGGGCTTTCTTT. This codes for CASSPGLFSGAFF.

This clonotype has more than one count but fewer than ten. This chain uses TRBV5-1 with TRBJ2-3; possibly TRBD2 for D (6 bases). The CDR3 sequence is 14 residues long. V lost 4 bases and J 1 base, leaving 10 bases between the germline ends. The germline V gene has CDR1 SGHRS and CDR2 YFSETQ. The CDR3 protein is CASSVGTGTDTQYF. Here the CDR3 DNA reads TGCGCCAGCAGCGTCGGGACTGGCACAGATACGCAGTATTTT.

The gene calls are TRBV6-6 and TRBJ1-4; D is ambiguous. This CDR3 is built from 14 residues. Deletions cut 5 bases from V and 3 bases from J, with 10 bases between. In germline, CDR1 is MNHNY, CDR2 SVGAGI (reference sequence). The CDR3 DNA follows: TGTGCCAGCAGTAGACCGAAATCTAATGAAAAACTGTTTTTT. It yields the protein CASSRPKSNEKLFF.

V and J are TRBV7-2 and TRBJ2-3; 12 nucleotides agree with TRBD1. V lost 5 bases and J lost 6; bases outside the gene matches: 6. CDR3 length equals 15 residues. CDR1 and CDR2 from the germline V gene are SGHTA and FQGNSA. The CDR3 loop is CASSAGQGAHDTQYF. DNA of the CDR3: TGTGCCAGCAGCGCGGGACAGGGGGCGCACGATACGCAGTATTTT.

This clonotype was seen a handful of times. The chain employs TRBV27 and TRBJ1-6, with D possibly being TRBD1 (6 bases). The CDR3 is 17 amino acids. CDR1 is MNHEY, CDR2 SMNVEV, per germline (reference sequence). Trimming shortened V by 6 bases and J by 0 bases, and 15 bases separated the two germline ends. CDR3 in amino acids: CASREQGPSSYNSPLHF. CDR3 DNA: TGTGCCAGCAGGGAGCAGGGGCCAAGCTCCTATAATTCACCCCTCCACTTT.

V gene TRBV19 combines with J gene TRBJ1-4; the D is unclear. This CDR3 comprises 14 residues. Trimming pared 7 bases from V and 3 bases from J, leaving 12 bases between. Looked up from germline, CDR1 is LNHDA and CDR2 is SQIVND (reference sequence). The CDR3 sequence: CASTHGRANEKLFF. As DNA, the CDR3 is TGTGCCAGTACCCATGGAAGGGCTAATGAAAAACTGTTTTTT.

J is TRBJ1-1 and V is TRBV5-1; D perhaps matches TRBD1 (5 bases). The germline V gene has CDR1 SGHRS and CDR2 YFSETQ. The CDR3 contains 14 residues. The V end lost 2 bases, the J end lost 4 bases, and 12 bases lay between the germline ends. Written as DNA, the CDR3 is TGCGCCAGCAGCTTCGAGGGGCAGGGCACTGAAGCTTTCTTT. Protein sequence: CASSFEGQGTEAFF.

There are many counts of this clonotype. The chain recombines TRBV5-5 with TRBJ1-6; 11 nucleotides align to TRBD1. The germline gives CDR1 SGHKS, CDR2 YYEKEE (reference sequence). The length of the CDR3 is 19 residues. J was trimmed by 14 bases and V by 1 base; bases with no gene match: 20. The CDR3 spells CASSLRTPGTGGPGVSLHF. The CDR3 DNA reads TGTGCCAGCAGCTTGCGGACCCCCGGGACAGGGGGACCGGGTGTGTCCCTCCACTTT.

This clonotype was seen a few times. The J gene is TRBJ1-6, the V gene TRBV5-1; 7 nucleotides line up with TRBD1. The CDR3 covers 17 residues. V trimming: 0 bases; J trimming: 7 bases; junction bases outside the gene matches: 10. The germline gives CDR1 SGHRS, CDR2 YFSETQ. In DNA form, the CDR3 reads TGCGCCAGCAGCTTGGGCGTAAGGAGGGACAGCAATTCACCCCTCCACTTT. This translates into CASSLGVRRDSNSPLHF.

There are a few counts of this clonotype. CDR3 nucleotides: TGTGCCAGCAGCTTAGCATTGGGGGGCGAAGGACGTGAAGCTTTCTTT. Translating it yields CASSLALGGEGREAFF. The chain uses TRBV7-2 and TRBJ1-1, with a weak D call TRBD1 (6 bases). CDR3 length: 16 residues. V was trimmed by 0 bases and J by 7 bases, leaving 18 bases between them. Germline lookup yields CDR1 SGHTA and CDR2 FQGNSA.

This sequence joins TRBV7-2 and TRBJ2-5; D remains unclear. Germline V gene lookup returns CDR1 SGHTA and CDR2 FQGNSA. CDR3 size: 13 residues. V lost 8 bases and J lost 2, with 12 bases in between. The CDR3 here is CASGKTQQETQYF. CDR3 in DNA: TGTGCCAGCGGAAAAACCCAACAAGAGACCCAGTACTTC.

This clonotype was counted a few times. The J gene is TRBJ1-2, the V gene TRBV5-1, with D perhaps matching TRBD1 (5 bases). The CDR3 spans 12 residues. V lost 7 bases and J 2 bases, leaving 9 bases between the germline ends. CDR1 and CDR2 (germline): SGHRS, YFSETQ. The CDR3 sequence: CASGGGNYGYTF. In DNA, the CDR3 is TGCGCCAGCGGGGGTGGAAACTATGGCTACACCTTC.

The chain couples TRBV25-1 to TRBJ2-3, with TRBD2 as a possible D gene (5 bases). Germline CDR1 MGHDK, CDR2 SYGVNS. Deletions cut 1 base from V and 2 bases from J, with 10 bases between. This CDR3 is built from 15 residues. The CDR3 bases are TGTGCCAGCAGTGAATTTCGGGGATCCACAGATACGCAGTATTTT. It translates to CASSEFRGSTDTQYF.

This clonotype was observed a handful of times. The V gene is TRBV27, the J gene TRBJ1-2, with a weak D call TRBD1 (6 bases). The CDR3 extends over 14 amino acids. Trimming removed 5 bases from V and 9 bases from J, with 19 bases in between. The germline CDR1 and CDR2 sequences are MNHEY and SMNVEV (reference sequence). The CDR3 here is CASSHARQADRYTF. Written as DNA, the CDR3 is TGTGCCAGCAGTCACGCCCGACAGGCAGACCGCTACACCTTC.